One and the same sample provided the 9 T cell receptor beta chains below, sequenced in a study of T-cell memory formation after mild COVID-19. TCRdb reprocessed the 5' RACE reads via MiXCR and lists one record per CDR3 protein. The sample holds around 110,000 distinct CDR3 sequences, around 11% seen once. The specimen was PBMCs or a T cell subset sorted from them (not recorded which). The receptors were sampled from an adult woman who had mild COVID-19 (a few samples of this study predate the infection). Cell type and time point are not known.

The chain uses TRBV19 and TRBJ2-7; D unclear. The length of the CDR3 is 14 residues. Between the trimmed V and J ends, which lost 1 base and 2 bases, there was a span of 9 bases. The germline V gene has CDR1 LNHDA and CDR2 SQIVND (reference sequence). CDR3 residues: CASSIGVETYEQYF. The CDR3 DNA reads TGTGCCAGTAGTATAGGGGTGGAGACCTACGAGCAGTACTTC. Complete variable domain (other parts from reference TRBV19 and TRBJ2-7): DGGITQSPKYLFRKEGQNVTLSCEQNLNHDAMYWYRQDPGQGLRLIYYSQIVNDFQKGDIAEGYSVSREKKESFPLTVTSAQKNPTAFYLCASSIGVETYEQYFGPGTRLTVT.

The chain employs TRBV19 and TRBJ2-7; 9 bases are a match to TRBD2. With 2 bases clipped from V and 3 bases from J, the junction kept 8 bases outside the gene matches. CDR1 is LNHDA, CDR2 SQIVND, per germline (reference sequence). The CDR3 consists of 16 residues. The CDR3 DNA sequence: TGTGCCAGTAGTATAAATTTCCTAGCGGGAAGCTACGAGCAGTACTTC. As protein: CASSINFLAGSYEQYF. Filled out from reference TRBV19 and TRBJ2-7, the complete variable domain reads DGGITQSPKYLFRKEGQNVTLSCEQNLNHDAMYWYRQDPGQGLRLIYYSQIVNDFQKGDIAEGYSVSREKKESFPLTVTSAQKNPTAFYLCASSINFLAGSYEQYFGPGTRLTVT.

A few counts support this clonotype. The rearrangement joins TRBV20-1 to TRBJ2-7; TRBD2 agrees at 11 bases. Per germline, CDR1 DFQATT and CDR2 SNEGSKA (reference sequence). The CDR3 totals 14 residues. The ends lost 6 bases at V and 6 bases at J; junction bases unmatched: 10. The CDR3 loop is CSAELAGDRGEQYF. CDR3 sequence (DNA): TGCAGTGCGGAACTAGCGGGAGACCGGGGCGAGCAGTACTTC.

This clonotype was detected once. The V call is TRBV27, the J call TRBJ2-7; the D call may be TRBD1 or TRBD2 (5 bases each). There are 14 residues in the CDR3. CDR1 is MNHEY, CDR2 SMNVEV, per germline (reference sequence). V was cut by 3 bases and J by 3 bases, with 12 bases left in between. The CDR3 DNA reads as TGTGCCAGCAGTTTTCGGGGCGGATTCTACGAGCAGTACTTC. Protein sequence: CASSFRGGFYEQYF.

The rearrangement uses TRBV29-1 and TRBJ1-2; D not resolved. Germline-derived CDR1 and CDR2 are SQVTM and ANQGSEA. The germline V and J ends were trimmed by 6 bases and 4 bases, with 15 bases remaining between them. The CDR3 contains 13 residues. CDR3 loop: CSVLEGEGYGYTF. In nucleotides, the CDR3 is TGCAGCGTCCTCGAGGGCGAGGGCTATGGCTACACCTTC.

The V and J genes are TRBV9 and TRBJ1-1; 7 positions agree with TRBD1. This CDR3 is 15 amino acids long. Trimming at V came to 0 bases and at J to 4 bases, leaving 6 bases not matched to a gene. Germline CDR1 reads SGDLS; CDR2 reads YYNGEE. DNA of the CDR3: TGTGCCAGCAGCGTAGTAACAGGGGTAGGCACTGAAGCTTTCTTT. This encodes CASSVVTGVGTEAFF.

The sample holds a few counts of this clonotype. The CDR3 bases are TGTGCCAGCAGCCAAGACAGGATCGCTGAAAAACTGTTTTTT. Translating gives CASSQDRIAEKLFF. The chain recombines TRBV14 with TRBJ1-4, with unresolved D. This CDR3 region has 14 residues. Per the germline V gene, CDR1 is SGHDN and CDR2 is FVKESK. Trimming cost V 0 bases and J 7 bases, with 9 bases left between them. Supplemented by reference TRBV14 and TRBJ1-4, the full variable domain reads EAGVTQFPSHSVIEKGQTVTLRCDPISGHDNLYWYRRVMGKEIKFLLHFVKESKQDESGMPNNRFLAERTGGTYSTLKVQPAELEDSGVYFCASSQDRIAEKLFFGSGTQLSVL.

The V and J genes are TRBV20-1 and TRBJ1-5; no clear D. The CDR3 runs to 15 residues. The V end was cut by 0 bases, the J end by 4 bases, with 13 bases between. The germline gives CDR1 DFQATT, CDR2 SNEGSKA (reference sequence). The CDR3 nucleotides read TGCAGTGCTAGAGAGTACAGTGAGGTTAATCAGCCCCAGCATTTT. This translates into CSAREYSEVNQPQHF.

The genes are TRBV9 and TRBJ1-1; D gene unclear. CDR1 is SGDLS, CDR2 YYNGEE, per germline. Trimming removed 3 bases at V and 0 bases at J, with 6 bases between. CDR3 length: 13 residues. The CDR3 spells CASSAYLNTEAFF. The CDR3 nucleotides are TGTGCCAGCAGCGCCTATCTGAACACTGAAGCTTTCTTT.